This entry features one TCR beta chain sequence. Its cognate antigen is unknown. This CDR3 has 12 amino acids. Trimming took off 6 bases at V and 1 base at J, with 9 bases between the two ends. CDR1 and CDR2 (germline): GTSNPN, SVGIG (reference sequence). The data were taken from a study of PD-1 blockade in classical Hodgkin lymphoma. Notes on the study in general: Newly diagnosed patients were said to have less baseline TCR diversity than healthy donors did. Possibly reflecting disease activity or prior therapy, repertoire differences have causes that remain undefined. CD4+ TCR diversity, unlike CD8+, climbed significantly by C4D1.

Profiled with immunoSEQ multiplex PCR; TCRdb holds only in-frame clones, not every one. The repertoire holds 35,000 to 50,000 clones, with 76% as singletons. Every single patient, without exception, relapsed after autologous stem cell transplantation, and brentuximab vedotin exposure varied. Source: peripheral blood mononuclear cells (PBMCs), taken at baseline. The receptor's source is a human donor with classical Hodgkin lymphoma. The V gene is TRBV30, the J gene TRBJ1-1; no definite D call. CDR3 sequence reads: CACRSGNTEAFF. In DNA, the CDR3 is TGTGCCTGCAGGTCGGGGAACACTGAAGCTTTCTTT.